This record looks at one TCR beta chain sequence and its context. The germline CDR1 and CDR2 sequences are SGHAT and FQNNGV. The V gene end was trimmed by 4 bases and the J gene end by 0 bases; junction bases not matched to a gene: 11. The CDR3 is 19 residues long. Original processing methods: For nucleated cells, counts were estimated from reference gene primer amplification. Sequencing used immunoSEQ multiplex PCR; TCRdb keeps in-frame clones, though not all of them. V, J and clone size were drawn from that table, and D and trimming were deduced from the DNA. The sample includes fewer than 200,000 clones, just under 85% seen only once; the top ten take 7.5% to 8%. This sample is part of a study of blood T cell repertoires in COVID-19. The wider study: The samples span acute and convalescent COVID-19 from the United States, Italy and Spain. From T cells, B-cell-depleted T cells, or PBMCs came the material, which was cDNA or gDNA.

The V and J genes are TRBV11-2 and TRBJ2-1; 11 nucleotides agree with TRBD2. This receptor was obtained from a middle-aged man who had recovered from COVID-19. Source material: peripheral blood. CDR3 sequence (DNA): TGTGCCAGCAGCTCCTCGGGACTAGCGGTTTTTAGCTCCTACAATGAGCAGTTCTTC. Translated: CASSSSGLAVFSSYNEQFF. The whole variable domain, remainder taken from reference TRBV11-2 and TRBJ2-1, is EAGVAQSPRYKIIEKRQSVAFWCNPISGHATLYWYQQILGQGPKLLIQFQNNGVVDDSQLPKDRFSAERLKGVDSTLKIQPAKLEDSAVYLCASSSSGLAVFSSYNEQFFGPGTRLTVL.